Given below is one TCR beta chain in context. Its recognized antigen is unknown. Qualities for individual bases were not recorded, and no much larger clone is one base off. The V and J ends are trimmed by 4 bases and 7 bases, leaving 17 bases between them. The germline V gene (reference sequence) yields LNHDA for CDR1 and SQIVND for CDR2. From the cysteine through the phenylalanine, the CDR3 covers 14 amino acids. Solely the CDR3 DNA is kept, with 42 bases framed from the first base. These data originate in a study of blood T cell repertoires in COVID-19 (TCRdb year 2020). For the wider study: The collaborator samples originated in the United States, Italy and Spain and spanned the acute and convalescent phases of COVID-19. The repertoires were made available in a free public database intended to serve as a resource for research on the immune response to SARS-CoV-2. The sample metadata nearly always contained a de-identified subject ID, COVID-19 status, age in years and sex. Where available, HLA class I and class II types were taken from metadata supplied by the sample provider and were not determined by assay-based typing. The material from the prospective study consisted of cDNA or gDNA derived from T cells, B-cell-depleted T cells, or PBMCs. Deeply sampled blood TCRbeta repertoires from subjects exposed to, actively infected with, or recovered from COVID-19 were included in the dataset. The samples were drawn from the first 160 participants of the ongoing ImmuneRACE study and from more than 1,000 subjects provided by 6 global collaborators.

Overall study outcomes, separate from this receptor: Clinical and demographic metadata were provided uncurated, with the amount varying by source and participant.

Participants in the prospective study were aged roughly 18 to 95 years, lived in more than 20 United States geographic areas, and enrolled through a virtual design. To assign participants to cohorts, the prospective study relied on clinical history that participants themselves reported in a screening survey and a study questionnaire. Recovered participants in ImmuneRACE Cohort 3 were defined by two consecutive negative NP/OP PCR tests, clearance by a healthcare professional, or resolution of symptoms. In the prospective study, mobile phlebotomists collected whole blood, serum and a nasopharyngeal or oropharyngeal swab from each participant. Participants in the prospective study had the option to provide additional blood draws and questionnaires over a roughly two-month period. Before DNA extraction, prospective study blood samples were shipped either frozen or at room temperature. TCRbeta CDR3 regions were amplified from genomic DNA using the immunoSEQ Assay, a bias-controlled multiplex PCR. Under the source paper's analysis protocol: Within the assay, amplification of reference gene primers was used to estimate how many nucleated cells each sample contained. Sequence reads were collapsed and filtered to measure the absolute abundance of every unique TCRbeta CDR3 rearrangement. For each sample, productive Simpson clonality was calculated as the square root of Simpson's diversity index over productive rearrangements. The table comes from immuneACCESS by way of TCRdb, which keeps in-frame sequences with V and J called. Part of the clones is missing from these tables; in studies checked, under half for an unresolved V gene and the rest for unknown reasons. The V and J calls and clone size are taken from that table; D and trimming were inferred from the DNA. In all, the sample holds just over 300,000 clones, and around 84% of those were seen once. The ten most abundant clones make up about 4.2% of the sample.

Sequencing used PBMCs or T cells enriched from blood (not recorded which). The sequence joins TRBV19 to TRBJ2-7, with TRBD1 perhaps the D gene, on 6 matching bases. This sequence was found in a man aged 25-45 years who had recovered from COVID-19. The nucleotide sequence reads as follows: TGTGCCAGTAGTAGTGTCCCCTACAGGGAGGAGCAGTACTTC. The encoded protein is CASSSVPYREEQYF. Outside the CDR3, residues come from the reference TRBV19 and TRBJ2-7 proteins, so the full variable domain is: DGGITQSPKYLFRKEGQNVTLSCEQNLNHDAMYWYRQDPGQGLRLIYYSQIVNDFQKGDIAEGYSVSREKKESFPLTVTSAQKNPTAFYLCASSSVPYREEQYFGPGTRLTVT.